This is a list of T cell receptor beta chains from one sample in a study of blood T cell repertoires in COVID-19. This table comes from immunoSEQ multiplex PCR, and its TCRdb copy is limited to in-frame clones, with some not included. The data show around 52,000 clones, about nine tenths seen once. Sequenced input: peripheral blood. These receptors were collected from a woman of 80 years or more with COVID-19, enrolled during active disease. CDR3s include the opening cysteine and the closing phenylalanine or tryptophan. The order of the fields is V gene, J gene, CDR3 protein.

TRBV18	TRBJ1-5	CASSPEVSNQPQHF
TRBV5-1	TRBJ1-1	CASSLHTGMNTEAFF
TRBV7-8	TRBJ2-2	CASTPMNTGELFF
TRBV3-1/TRBV3-2	TRBJ1-4	CASSPRQGVEKLFF
TRBV5-1	TRBJ1-2	CASSFTGQVYGYTF
TRBV29-1	TRBJ1-2	CSVAAGRGQDKGYTF
TRBV5-4	TRBJ1-2	CASSLVQAPHGYTF
TRBV5-1	TRBJ1-1	CASSSTGTGNTEAFF
TRBV5-1	TRBJ2-2	CASSLASTSVNTGELFF
TRBV6-1	TRBJ2-1	CASSEGPSSYNEQFF
TRBV9	TRBJ1-6	CASSAYSRQGSYNSPLHF
TRBV6-5	TRBJ2-2	CASSSRQGSGTGELFF
TRBV19	TRBJ2-2	CASMRSGGATGELFF
TRBV9	TRBJ1-6	CASSSDSSGGSRSPLHF
TRBV7-2	TRBJ2-5	CASSSRTGALQETQYF
TRBV7-2	TRBJ1-2	CASSPAGILSNYGYTF
TRBV14	TRBJ1-2	CASSPGTGYGYTF
TRBV19	TRBJ1-1	CASSPQTRRVGTEAFF
TRBV6-6	TRBJ2-2	CASSSRGQGAGELFF
TRBV7-2	TRBJ1-3	CASSEREISGNTIYF
TRBV30	TRBJ1-5	CAWRGQGPNQPQHF
TRBV2	TRBJ2-7	CASSADRGNEQYF
TRBV14	TRBJ2-3	CASSLGKRGTDTQYF
TRBV2	TRBJ2-7	CASSEGTGAYEQYF
TRBV5-1	TRBJ1-1	CASSIKTGGTEAFF
TRBV2	TRBJ2-3	CASRRRGWVTDTQYF
TRBV2	TRBJ2-1	CASSRAGGPSNEQFF
TRBV11-2	TRBJ1-3	CASSFQTGVAGNTIYF
TRBV6-1	TRBJ1-2	CASSERRGGNYGYTF
TRBV2	TRBJ2-2	CASRSTGLGELFF
TRBV5-1	TRBJ1-1	CASSSQGGGTEAFF
TRBV15	TRBJ1-2	CATTAGNYGYTF
TRBV19	TRBJ2-1	CASSIGGARGGNEQFF
TRBV5-4	TRBJ2-3	CATGVGGAVDTQYF
TRBV9	TRBJ1-1	CASSQGRNTEAFF
TRBV27	TRBJ1-2	CASSSEQGRAGHGYTF
TRBV5-1	TRBJ1-1	CASSAGQGRYTEAFF
TRBV7-9	TRBJ1-5	CASSLGGDQPQHF
TRBV5-1	TRBJ2-5	CASSLQYQETQYF
TRBV27	TRBJ2-2	CASSRTDRGYTGELFF
TRBV30	TRBJ1-4	CAWSAGRGEKLFF
TRBV6-6	TRBJ1-1	CAGSRYRTEAFF
TRBV30	TRBJ1-3	CAWKAAGTGGYTIYF
TRBV20-1	TRBJ1-5	CSASSGGIQPQHF
TRBV15	TRBJ2-1	CATSWGSGGANEQFF
TRBV7-9	TRBJ2-1	CASSPWKVGWNEQFF
TRBV21-1	TRBJ2-5	CASSKVGGEETQYF
TRBV30	TRBJ2-1	CAWKTSGGAKQFF
TRBV30	TRBJ1-4	CAGIPGQGNEKLFF
TRBV29-1	TRBJ2-5	CSGLGGGQETQYF
TRBV28	TRBJ1-2	CASSFSSGYGYTF